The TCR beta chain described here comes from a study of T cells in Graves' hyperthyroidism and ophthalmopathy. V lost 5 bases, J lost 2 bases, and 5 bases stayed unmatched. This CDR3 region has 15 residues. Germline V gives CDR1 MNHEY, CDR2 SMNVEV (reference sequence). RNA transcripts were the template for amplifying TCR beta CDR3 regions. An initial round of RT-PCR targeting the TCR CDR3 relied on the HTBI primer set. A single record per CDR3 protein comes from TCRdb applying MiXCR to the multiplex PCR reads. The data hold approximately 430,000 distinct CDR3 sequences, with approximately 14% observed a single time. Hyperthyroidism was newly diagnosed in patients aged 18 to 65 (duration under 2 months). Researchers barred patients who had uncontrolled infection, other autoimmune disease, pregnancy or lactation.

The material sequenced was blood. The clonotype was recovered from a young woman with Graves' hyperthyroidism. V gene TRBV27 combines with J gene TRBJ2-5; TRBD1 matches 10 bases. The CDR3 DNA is TGTGCCAGCAGTAGGACAGGGGGTATTCAAGAGACCCAGTACTTC. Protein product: CASSRTGGIQETQYF.